The rows below give T cell receptor beta chains drawn from one sample of a study of T cells in Graves' hyperthyroidism and ophthalmopathy. TCRdb analysed the multiplex PCR reads with MiXCR anew, one entry per CDR3 protein. The sample lists hundreds of thousands of distinct CDR3 sequences; roughly an eighth were seen once. Sequencing was performed on blood. These receptor sequences come from a woman in her forties with Graves' ophthalmopathy. The CDR3 runs from the conserved cysteine through the conserved F or W. Each record gives: CDR3 protein, CDR3 DNA, D gene, J gene, clone size, V gene. D genes are given only for firm matches. Some rows have no size entry. The others give once, few or many, or a class for an expanded clone.

CDR3 protein: CASSGDWSNQPQHF
CDR3 DNA: TGTGCCAGCAGCGGGGATTGGAGCAATCAGCCCCAGCATTTT
D gene: NA
J gene: TRBJ1-5
clone size: few
V gene: TRBV7-9

CDR3 protein: CASSPSRDAGWETQYF
CDR3 DNA: TGTGCCAGCAGCCCAAGCCGGGACGCCGGGTGGGAGACCCAGTACTTC
D gene: NA
J gene: TRBJ2-5
clone size: NA
V gene: TRBV13

CDR3 protein: CASRQGNTGELFF
CDR3 DNA: TGTGCCAGCAGACAGGGGAACACCGGGGAGCTGTTTTTT
D gene: NA
J gene: TRBJ2-2
clone size: many
V gene: TRBV2

CDR3 protein: CASRGTSGRGYEQYF
CDR3 DNA: TGTGCCAGCAGGGGGACTAGCGGGAGGGGCTACGAGCAGTACTTC
D gene: TRBD2
J gene: TRBJ2-7
clone size: many
V gene: TRBV6-1

CDR3 protein: CASSQRGPLYEQYF
CDR3 DNA: TGTGCCAGCAGCCAGCGGGGGCCACTCTACGAGCAGTACTTC
D gene: NA
J gene: TRBJ2-7
clone size: NA
V gene: TRBV16

CDR3 protein: CASSLGGGVSEAFF
CDR3 DNA: TGTGCCAGCAGTTTGGGTGGGGGGGTTTCTGAAGCTTTCTTT
D gene: NA
J gene: TRBJ1-1
clone size: NA
V gene: TRBV28

CDR3 protein: CASSPDADTQYF
CDR3 DNA: TGCGCCAGCAGCCCCGATGCAGATACGCAGTATTTT
D gene: NA
J gene: TRBJ2-3
clone size: many
V gene: TRBV5-1

CDR3 protein: CASSHTGFYGYTF
CDR3 DNA: TGTGCCAGCAGTCACACAGGGTTCTATGGCTACACCTTC
D gene: NA
J gene: TRBJ1-2
clone size: NA
V gene: TRBV12-3/TRBV12-4

CDR3 protein: CASTRGQPNSNQPQHF
CDR3 DNA: TGTGCCAGTACTCGGGGACAACCAAATAGCAATCAGCCCCAGCATTTT
D gene: NA
J gene: TRBJ1-5
clone size: many
V gene: TRBV19

CDR3 protein: CVSSESPGTGIDNEKLFF
CDR3 DNA: TGTGTCAGCAGTGAAAGCCCAGGGACAGGGATCGATAATGAAAAACTGTTTTTT
D gene: TRBD1
J gene: TRBJ1-4
clone size: NA
V gene: TRBV6-1

CDR3 protein: CASSALSRFASSYNEQFF
CDR3 DNA: TGTGCCAGCTCAGCCTTAAGTAGGTTCGCGAGCTCCTACAATGAGCAGTTCTTC
D gene: NA
J gene: TRBJ2-1
clone size: NA
V gene: TRBV18

CDR3 protein: CSAGLAQNIQYF
CDR3 DNA: TGCAGTGCGGGACTAGCTCAAAACATTCAGTACTTC
D gene: TRBD2
J gene: TRBJ2-4
clone size: many
V gene: TRBV20-1

CDR3 protein: CASSRGTTGNTIYF
CDR3 DNA: TGCGCCAGCAGCCGGGGGACGACTGGAAACACCATATATTTT
D gene: NA
J gene: TRBJ1-3
clone size: many
V gene: TRBV5-1

CDR3 protein: CASSGGNPPYGYTF
CDR3 DNA: TGTGCCAGTAGTGGGGGAAATCCGCCCTATGGCTACACCTTC
D gene: NA
J gene: TRBJ1-2
clone size: few
V gene: TRBV19

CDR3 protein: CASSQDDTGAYYGYTF
CDR3 DNA: TGCGCCAGCAGCCAAGATGATACAGGGGCCTACTATGGCTACACCTTC
D gene: TRBD1
J gene: TRBJ1-2
clone size: many
V gene: TRBV4-1

CDR3 protein: CASSESGQGPTEAFF
CDR3 DNA: TGTGCCAGCAGTGAATCCGGACAGGGTCCCACTGAAGCTTTCTTT
D gene: TRBD1
J gene: TRBJ1-1
clone size: few
V gene: TRBV2

CDR3 protein: CASSSGAGTLYTF
CDR3 DNA: TGTGCCAGCAGTTCGGGGGCAGGGACATTGTACACCTTC
D gene: NA
J gene: TRBJ1-2
clone size: many
V gene: TRBV28

CDR3 protein: CASSLTDRGVYNEQFF
CDR3 DNA: TGTGCCAGCAGTTTGACGGACAGGGGGGTCTACAATGAGCAGTTCTTC
D gene: TRBD1
J gene: TRBJ2-1
clone size: many
V gene: TRBV12-3/TRBV12-4

CDR3 protein: CASSLLQAGGSDTQYF
CDR3 DNA: TGTGCCAGCAGCTTACTACAAGCGGGGGGGTCAGATACGCAGTATTTT
D gene: TRBD2
J gene: TRBJ2-3
clone size: many
V gene: TRBV7-8

CDR3 protein: CASSHEVYGYTF
CDR3 DNA: TGTGCCAGCAGCCACGAGGTGTATGGCTACACCTTC
D gene: NA
J gene: TRBJ1-2
clone size: many
V gene: TRBV3-1

CDR3 protein: CASSAGTENTEAFF
CDR3 DNA: TGTGCCAGCAGCGCCGGGACGGAGAACACTGAAGCTTTCTTT
D gene: NA
J gene: TRBJ1-1
clone size: few
V gene: TRBV7-9

CDR3 protein: CASKLTPGYQPQHF
CDR3 DNA: TGTGCCAGCAAATTAACCCCGGGGTATCAGCCCCAGCATTTT
D gene: NA
J gene: TRBJ1-5
clone size: many
V gene: TRBV28

CDR3 protein: CASGTGVTGELFF
CDR3 DNA: TGTGCCTCCGGGACAGGGGTCACCGGGGAGCTGTTTTTT
D gene: TRBD1
J gene: TRBJ2-2
clone size: few
V gene: TRBV19

CDR3 protein: CAISVGDNEQFF
CDR3 DNA: TGTGCCATCAGTGTCGGGGACAATGAGCAGTTCTTC
D gene: NA
J gene: TRBJ2-1
clone size: many
V gene: TRBV10-3

CDR3 protein: CASSKGGQGTQYF
CDR3 DNA: TGTGCCAGCAGCAAGGGGGGACAGGGGACGCAGTATTTT
D gene: TRBD1
J gene: TRBJ2-3
clone size: many
V gene: TRBV7-2

CDR3 protein: CASSQEHWTSGRWWEDTQYF
CDR3 DNA: TGTGCCAGCAGCCAAGAACACTGGACTAGCGGGAGGTGGTGGGAGGATACGCAGTATTTT
D gene: TRBD2
J gene: TRBJ2-3
clone size: NA
V gene: TRBV14

CDR3 protein: CASSENRGEQYF
CDR3 DNA: TGTGCCAGCAGTGAAAACAGAGGCGAGCAGTACTTC
D gene: NA
J gene: TRBJ2-7
clone size: many
V gene: TRBV6-1

CDR3 protein: CASSPGTSLGNEQFF
CDR3 DNA: TGTGCCAGCAGTCCCGGGACTAGCCTAGGCAATGAGCAGTTCTTC
D gene: TRBD2
J gene: TRBJ2-1
clone size: many
V gene: TRBV12-3/TRBV12-4

CDR3 protein: CASSLDSGRLYGETQYF
CDR3 DNA: TGTGCCAGCAGCTTGGATAGCGGGAGGTTGTACGGAGAGACCCAGTACTTC
D gene: TRBD2
J gene: TRBJ2-5
clone size: few
V gene: TRBV5-4

CDR3 protein: CSAREAAAYNSPLHF
CDR3 DNA: TGCAGTGCTAGAGAGGCAGCTGCCTATAATTCACCCCTCCACTTT
D gene: NA
J gene: TRBJ1-6
clone size: few
V gene: TRBV20-1

CDR3 protein: CASSSFLGDREYGYTF
CDR3 DNA: TGTGCCAGCAGCTCCTTCCTTGGGGACAGGGAGTATGGCTACACCTTC
D gene: TRBD1
J gene: TRBJ1-2
clone size: NA
V gene: TRBV7-9

CDR3 protein: CARTGGYGQNYGYTF
CDR3 DNA: TGTGCCCGGACAGGAGGATACGGGCAGAACTATGGCTACACCTTC
D gene: TRBD1
J gene: TRBJ1-2
clone size: many
V gene: TRBV2

CDR3 protein: CASSFWDEQFF
CDR3 DNA: TGTGCCAGCAGCTTCTGGGATGAGCAGTTCTTC
D gene: NA
J gene: TRBJ2-1
clone size: many
V gene: TRBV7-9

CDR3 protein: CASSYSPGGTEAFF
CDR3 DNA: TGTGCCAGCTCTTACAGCCCGGGCGGTACTGAAGCTTTCTTT
D gene: NA
J gene: TRBJ1-1
clone size: NA
V gene: TRBV6-5

CDR3 protein: CASSDRQGFGTQYF
CDR3 DNA: TGCGCCAGCAGCGATAGACAGGGTTTTGGGACCCAGTACTTC
D gene: TRBD1
J gene: TRBJ2-5
clone size: NA
V gene: TRBV5-1

CDR3 protein: CASSQGPGPYEQYF
CDR3 DNA: TGTGCCAGCAGCCAAGGTCCGGGGCCCTACGAGCAGTACTTC
D gene: NA
J gene: TRBJ2-7
clone size: many
V gene: TRBV3-1

CDR3 protein: CASSMNRGQGYSNQPQHF
CDR3 DNA: TGTGCCAGTAGTATGAACAGGGGCCAGGGCTATAGCAATCAGCCCCAGCATTTT
D gene: TRBD1
J gene: TRBJ1-5
clone size: NA
V gene: TRBV19

CDR3 protein: CASWFGTGLINEQSF
CDR3 DNA: TGCGCCAGCTGGTTCGGGACAGGGTTAATTAATGAGCAGTCCTTC
D gene: TRBD1
J gene: TRBJ2-1
clone size: NA
V gene: TRBV5-1

CDR3 protein: CSVGRTTYYNEQFF
CDR3 DNA: TGCAGCGTTGGTAGGACCACCTACTACAATGAGCAGTTCTTC
D gene: NA
J gene: TRBJ2-1
clone size: many
V gene: TRBV29-1

CDR3 protein: CASSLGYNYEQYF
CDR3 DNA: TGTGCCAGCAGTTTGGGTTATAACTACGAGCAGTACTTC
D gene: NA
J gene: TRBJ2-7
clone size: many
V gene: TRBV27

CDR3 protein: CASSSAGVVNTEAFF
CDR3 DNA: TGTGCCAGCAGCTCAGCAGGGGTTGTAAACACTGAAGCTTTCTTT
D gene: NA
J gene: TRBJ1-1
clone size: many
V gene: TRBV11-2

CDR3 protein: CASSQDIRGFYEQYF
CDR3 DNA: TGTGCCAGCAGCCAAGATATCAGGGGATTCTACGAGCAGTACTTC
D gene: NA
J gene: TRBJ2-7
clone size: many
V gene: TRBV3-1

CDR3 protein: CASSETRAGGPYLREQYF
CDR3 DNA: TGCGCCAGCAGCGAGACTAGAGCGGGAGGTCCCTATCTCCGCGAGCAGTACTTC
D gene: TRBD2
J gene: TRBJ2-7
clone size: NA
V gene: TRBV10-1

CDR3 protein: CASSSGRGRYNEQFF
CDR3 DNA: TGTGCCAGCAGCTCCGGTAGGGGTCGCTACAATGAGCAGTTCTTC
D gene: NA
J gene: TRBJ2-1
clone size: NA
V gene: TRBV7-8

CDR3 protein: CASSLQQSNYGYTF
CDR3 DNA: TGTGCCAGCAGTTTACAACAAAGCAACTATGGCTACACCTTC
D gene: NA
J gene: TRBJ1-2
clone size: many
V gene: TRBV28

CDR3 protein: CSADYGYTF
CDR3 DNA: TGCAGTGCGGACTATGGCTACACCTTC
D gene: NA
J gene: TRBJ1-2
clone size: many
V gene: TRBV20-1

CDR3 protein: CSARTGTNSPLHF
CDR3 DNA: TGCAGTGCTAGGACAGGGACTAATTCACCCCTCCACTTT
D gene: TRBD1
J gene: TRBJ1-6
clone size: few
V gene: TRBV20-1

CDR3 protein: CASSPWRGGGNTIYF
CDR3 DNA: TGTGCCAGCAGTCCCTGGCGGGGTGGTGGAAACACCATATATTTT
D gene: NA
J gene: TRBJ1-3
clone size: many
V gene: TRBV12-3/TRBV12-4

CDR3 protein: CASSYGQEAFF
CDR3 DNA: TGTGCCAGCAGTTACGGACAGGAAGCTTTCTTT
D gene: NA
J gene: TRBJ1-1
clone size: many
V gene: TRBV6-5

CDR3 protein: CASSLEGDRNQPQHF
CDR3 DNA: TGCGCCAGCAGCTTGGAAGGGGACAGAAATCAGCCCCAGCATTTT
D gene: TRBD1
J gene: TRBJ1-5
clone size: NA
V gene: TRBV5-1

CDR3 protein: CASSPGTDMQYF
CDR3 DNA: TGTGCCAGCAGCCCCGGGACAGATATGCAGTATTTT
D gene: TRBD1
J gene: TRBJ2-3
clone size: NA
V gene: TRBV5-6

CDR3 protein: CASRRDPSYEQYF
CDR3 DNA: TGTGCCAGCAGGAGGGACCCCTCCTACGAGCAGTACTTC
D gene: NA
J gene: TRBJ2-7
clone size: many
V gene: TRBV12-3/TRBV12-4

CDR3 protein: CASSEAGGLAGGMETQYF
CDR3 DNA: TGTGCCAGCAGCGAGGCCGGGGGACTAGCGGGAGGGATGGAGACCCAGTACTTC
D gene: TRBD2
J gene: TRBJ2-5
clone size: few
V gene: TRBV9